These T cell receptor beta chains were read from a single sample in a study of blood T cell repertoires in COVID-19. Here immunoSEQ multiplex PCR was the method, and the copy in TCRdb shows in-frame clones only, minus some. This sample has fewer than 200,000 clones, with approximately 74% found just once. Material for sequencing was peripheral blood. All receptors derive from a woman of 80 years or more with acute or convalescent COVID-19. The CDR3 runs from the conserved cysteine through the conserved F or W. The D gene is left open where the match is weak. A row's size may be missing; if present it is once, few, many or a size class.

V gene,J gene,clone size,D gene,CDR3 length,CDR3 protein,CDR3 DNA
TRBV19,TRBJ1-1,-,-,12,CASSPGGTEAFF,TGTGCCAGTAGTCCGGGGGGCACTGAAGCTTTCTTT
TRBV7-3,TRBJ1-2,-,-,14,CASSLREAYYGYTF,TGTGCCAGCAGCTTACGGGAAGCCTACTATGGCTACACCTTC
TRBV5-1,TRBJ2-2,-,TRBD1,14,CASSETGGTGELFF,TGCGCCAGCTCCGAGACAGGGGGCACCGGGGAGCTGTTTTTT
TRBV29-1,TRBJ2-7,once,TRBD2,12,CSVEGGTYEQYF,TGCAGCGTTGAGGGGGGGACCTACGAGCAGTACTTC
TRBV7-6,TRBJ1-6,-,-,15,CASSLASGYNSPLHF,TGTGCCAGCAGCTTAGCGTCCGGTTATAATTCACCCCTCCACTTT
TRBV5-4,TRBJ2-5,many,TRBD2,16,CASSTRLAGVGETQYF,TGTGCCAGCAGCACCCGACTAGCGGGAGTGGGTGAGACCCAGTACTTC
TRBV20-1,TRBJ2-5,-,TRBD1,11,CSVGTGETQYF,TGCAGTGTAGGGACAGGGGAGACCCAGTACTTC
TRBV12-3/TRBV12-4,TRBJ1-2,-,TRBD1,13,CASSPQGSYGYTF,TGTGCCAGCAGCCCACAGGGGTCCTATGGCTACACCTTC
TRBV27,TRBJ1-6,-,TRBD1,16,CASSLTGTGGFSPLHF,TGTGCCAGCAGTCTTACCGGGACAGGGGGCTTTTCACCCCTCCACTTT
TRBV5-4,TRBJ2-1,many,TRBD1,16,CASSFTGTGVGNEQFF,TGTGCCAGCAGCTTCACCGGGACAGGGGTTGGAAATGAGCAGTTCTTC
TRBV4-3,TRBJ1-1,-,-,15,CASSQDGAVNTEAFF,TGCGCCAGCAGCCAAGATGGGGCGGTGAACACTGAAGCTTTCTTT
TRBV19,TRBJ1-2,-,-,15,CASSIFPAGEYGYTF,TGTGCCAGTAGTATCTTTCCGGCAGGGGAGTATGGCTACACCTTC
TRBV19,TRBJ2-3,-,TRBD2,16,CASSTRLAGAKDTQYF,TGTGCCAGTAGTACCAGACTAGCGGGAGCTAAAGATACGCAGTATTTT
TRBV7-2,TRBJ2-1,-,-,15,CASSPQPSENNEQFF,TGTGCCAGCAGCCCCCAACCCAGCGAAAACAATGAGCAGTTCTTC
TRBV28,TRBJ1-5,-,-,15,CASASPHRNNQPQHF,TGTGCCAGCGCAAGCCCCCACAGGAACAATCAGCCCCAGCATTTT
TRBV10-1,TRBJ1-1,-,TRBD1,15,CASSPGQGADTEAFF,TGCGCCAGCAGCCCGGGACAGGGGGCGGACACTGAAGCTTTCTTT
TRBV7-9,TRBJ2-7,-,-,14,CASSLEGLTDEQYF,TGTGCCAGCAGCTTAGAGGGACTTACTGACGAGCAGTACTTC
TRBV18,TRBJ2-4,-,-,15,CASSFSDSERNIQYF,TGTGCCAGCTCATTTTCCGATAGCGAGCGAAACATTCAGTACTTC
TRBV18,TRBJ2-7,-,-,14,CASSPRTDSYEQYF,TGTGCCAGCTCACCACGGACAGACTCCTACGAGCAGTACTTC
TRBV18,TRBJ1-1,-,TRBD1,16,CASSPLWTGGNTEAFF,TGTGCCAGCTCACCCCTCTGGACAGGGGGGAACACTGAAGCTTTCTTT
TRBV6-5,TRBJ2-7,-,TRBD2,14,CASSPSGNSYEQYF,TGTGCCAGCAGCCCAAGCGGGAACTCCTACGAGCAGTACTTC
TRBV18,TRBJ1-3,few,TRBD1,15,CASSGGDSSGNTIYF,TGTGCCAGCTCAGGCGGGGACAGCTCTGGAAACACCATATATTTT
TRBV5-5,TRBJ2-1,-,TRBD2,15,CASSPGLAGMYEQFF,TGTGCCAGCAGCCCCGGACTAGCGGGAATGTATGAGCAGTTCTTC
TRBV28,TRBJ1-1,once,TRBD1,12,CASRGDSSEAFF,TGTGCCAGCAGGGGGGACAGCTCTGAAGCTTTCTTT
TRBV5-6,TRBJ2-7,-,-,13,CASSWAQVYEQYF,TGTGCCAGCAGCTGGGCGCAGGTCTACGAGCAGTACTTC
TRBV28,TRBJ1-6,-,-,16,CASSFAANRANSPLHF,TGTGCCAGCAGTTTTGCGGCTAACAGGGCGAATTCACCCCTCCACTTT
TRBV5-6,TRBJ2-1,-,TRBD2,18,CASSSPGGDKSSYNEQFF,TGTGCCAGCAGCTCCCCGGGAGGAGACAAGAGCTCCTACAATGAGCAGTTCTTC
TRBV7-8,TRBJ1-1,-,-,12,CASSLGGGVAFF,TGTGCCAGCAGCTTGGGGGGAGGGGTGGCTTTCTTT
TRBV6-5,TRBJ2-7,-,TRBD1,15,CASSYGGQGIYEQYF,TGTGCCAGCAGTTACGGGGGACAGGGGATCTACGAGCAGTACTTC
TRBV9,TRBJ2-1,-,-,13,CASSVDQYNEQFF,TGTGCCAGCAGCGTAGACCAGTACAATGAGCAGTTCTTC
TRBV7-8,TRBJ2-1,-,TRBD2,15,CASSLRAGAYNEQFF,TGTGCCAGCAGCTTACGAGCGGGAGCTTACAATGAGCAGTTCTTC
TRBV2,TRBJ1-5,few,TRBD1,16,CASRTGTPKGAQPQHF,TGTGCCAGCAGGACAGGGACACCGAAGGGTGCTCAGCCCCAGCATTTT
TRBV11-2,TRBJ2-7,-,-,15,CASSPQSGISYEQYF,TGTGCCAGCAGCCCCCAGTCGGGAATTTCCTACGAGCAGTACTTC
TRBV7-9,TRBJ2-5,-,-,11,CASSFSETQYF,TGTGCCAGCAGCTTCTCGGAGACCCAGTACTTC
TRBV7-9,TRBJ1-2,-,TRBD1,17,CASSYTEGTGGNYGYTF,TGTGCCAGCAGTTACACAGAAGGGACAGGGGGAAACTATGGCTACACCTTC
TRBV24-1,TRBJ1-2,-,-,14,CATSDLTGVRGYTF,TGTGCCACCAGTGATTTGACCGGGGTGAGGGGCTACACCTTC
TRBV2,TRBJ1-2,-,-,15,CASSLSAWGQDGYTF,TGTGCCAGCAGTCTGTCCGCCTGGGGGCAGGATGGCTACACCTTC
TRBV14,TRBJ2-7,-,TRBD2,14,CASSLWGGTYEQYF,TGTGCCAGCAGCCTTTGGGGGGGAACCTACGAGCAGTACTTC
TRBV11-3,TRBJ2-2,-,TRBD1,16,CASSFHRGRNTGELFF,TGTGCCAGCAGCTTTCACAGGGGCCGGAACACCGGGGAGCTGTTTTTT
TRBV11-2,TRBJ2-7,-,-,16,CASSLASAKSSYEQYF,TGTGCCAGCAGCTTAGCTTCAGCGAAAAGCTCCTACGAGCAGTACTTC
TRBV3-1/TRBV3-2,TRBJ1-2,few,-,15,CASSPRGKGNYGYTF,TGTGCCAGCAGCCCCAGGGGAAAGGGAAACTATGGCTACACCTTC
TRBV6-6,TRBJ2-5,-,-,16,CASSRTRIQDPETQYF,TGTGCCAGCAGCCGAACCAGGATCCAAGACCCGGAGACCCAGTACTTC
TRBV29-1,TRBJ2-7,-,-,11,CSTVTLGLQYF,TGCAGCACAGTGACCCTTGGGTTGCAGTACTTC
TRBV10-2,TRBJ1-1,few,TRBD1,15,CASSDLGQGNTEAFF,TGCGCCAGCAGTGATTTGGGACAGGGAAACACTGAAGCTTTCTTT
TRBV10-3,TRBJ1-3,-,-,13,CATHDSTGNTIYF,TGTGCCACTCACGACAGCACTGGAAACACCATATATTTT
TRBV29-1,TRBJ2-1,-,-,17,CSVLIEIAVASYNEQFF,TGCAGCGTTTTAATTGAGATAGCGGTCGCCTCCTACAATGAGCAGTTCTTC
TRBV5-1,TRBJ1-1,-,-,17,CASSSGLDPSMNTEAFF,TGCGCCAGCAGCTCGGGACTCGATCCTAGCATGAACACTGAAGCTTTCTTT
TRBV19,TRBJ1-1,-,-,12,CASRNTGAEAFF,TGTGCCAGTAGAAATACAGGCGCTGAAGCTTTCTTT
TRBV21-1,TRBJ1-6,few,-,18,CASSKGQGDLSYNSPLHF,TGTGCCAGCAGCAAAGGACAGGGGGATCTCTCCTATAATTCACCCCTCCACTTT
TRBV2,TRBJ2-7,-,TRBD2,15,CASSYGLAGNHEQYF,TGTGCCAGCAGTTATGGACTAGCGGGGAACCACGAGCAGTACTTC
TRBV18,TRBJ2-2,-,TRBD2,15,CASSPLSGSRGELFF,TGTGCCAGCTCACCATTGAGCGGGAGTAGAGGGGAGCTGTTTTTT
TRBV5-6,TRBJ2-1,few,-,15,CASSRRETAFNEQFF,TGTGCCAGCAGCCGACGGGAAACCGCTTTCAATGAGCAGTTCTTC
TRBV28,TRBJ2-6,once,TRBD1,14,CASATGAGANVLTF,TGTGCCAGCGCCACAGGGGCTGGGGCCAACGTCCTGACTTTC
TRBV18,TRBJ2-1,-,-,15,CASSPTGLYYNEQFF,TGTGCCAGCTCACCCACAGGGCTCTACTACAATGAGCAGTTCTTC
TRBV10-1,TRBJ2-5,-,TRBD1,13,CASSEGQGGTQYF,TGCGCCAGCAGTGAGGGACAGGGGGGGACCCAGTACTTC